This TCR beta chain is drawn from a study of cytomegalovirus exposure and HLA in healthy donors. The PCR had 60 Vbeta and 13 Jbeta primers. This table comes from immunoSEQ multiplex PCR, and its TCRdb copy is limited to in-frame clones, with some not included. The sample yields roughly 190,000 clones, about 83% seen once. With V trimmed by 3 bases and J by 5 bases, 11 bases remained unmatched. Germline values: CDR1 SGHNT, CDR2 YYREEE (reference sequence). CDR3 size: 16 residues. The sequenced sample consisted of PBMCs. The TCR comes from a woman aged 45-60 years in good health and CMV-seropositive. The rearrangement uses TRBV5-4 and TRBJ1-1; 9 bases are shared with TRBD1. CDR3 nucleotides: TGTGCCAGCAGCTCCGGGACAGGGCGGGTGCGGACTGAAGCTTTCTTT. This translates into CASSSGTGRVRTEAFF.